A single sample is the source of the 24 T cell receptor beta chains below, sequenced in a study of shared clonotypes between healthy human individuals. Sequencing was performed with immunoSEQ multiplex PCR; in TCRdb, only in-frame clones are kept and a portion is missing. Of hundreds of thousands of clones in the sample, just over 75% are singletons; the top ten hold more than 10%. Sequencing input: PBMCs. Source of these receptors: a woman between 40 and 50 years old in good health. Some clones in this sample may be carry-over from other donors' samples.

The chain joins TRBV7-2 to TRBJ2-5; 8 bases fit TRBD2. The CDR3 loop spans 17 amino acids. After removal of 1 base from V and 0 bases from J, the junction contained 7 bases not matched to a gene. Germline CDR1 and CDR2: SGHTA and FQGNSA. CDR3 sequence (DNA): TGTGCCAGCAGCTTAGTCCGATTAGCGGGAAACCAAGAGACCCAGTACTTC. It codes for CASSLVRLAGNQETQYF. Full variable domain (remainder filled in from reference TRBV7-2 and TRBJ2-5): GAGVSQSPSNKVTEKGKDVELRCDPISGHTALYWYRQSLGQGLEFLIYFQGNSAPDKSGLPSDRFSAERTGGSVSTLTIQRTQQEDSAVYLCASSLVRLAGNQETQYFGPGTRLLVL.

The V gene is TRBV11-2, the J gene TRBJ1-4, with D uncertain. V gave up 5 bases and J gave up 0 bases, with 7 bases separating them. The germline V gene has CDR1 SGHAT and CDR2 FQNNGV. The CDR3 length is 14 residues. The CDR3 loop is CASSPRPTNEKLFF. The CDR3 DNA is TGTGCCAGCAGCCCCCGCCCAACTAATGAAAAACTGTTTTTT. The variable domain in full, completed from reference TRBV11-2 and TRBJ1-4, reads EAGVAQSPRYKIIEKRQSVAFWCNPISGHATLYWYQQILGQGPKLLIQFQNNGVVDDSQLPKDRFSAERLKGVDSTLKIQPAKLEDSAVYLCASSPRPTNEKLFFGSGTQLSVL.

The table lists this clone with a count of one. The CDR3 spells CASSKDRNTEAFF. The CDR3 bases are TGTGCCAGCAGCAAGGACAGAAACACTGAAGCTTTCTTT. The rearrangement links TRBV5-4 to TRBJ1-1, with D possibly being TRBD1 (6 bases). This CDR3 comprises 13 residues. The V gene lost 4 bases and the J gene lost 2 bases, with 9 bases spanning the gap. From germline, CDR1 is SGHNT and CDR2 YYREEE (reference sequence).

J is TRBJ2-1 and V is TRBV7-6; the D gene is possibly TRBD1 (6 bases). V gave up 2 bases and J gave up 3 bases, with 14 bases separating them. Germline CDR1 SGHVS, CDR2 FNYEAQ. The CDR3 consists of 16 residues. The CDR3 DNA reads TGTGCCAGCAGCTTATTAGTAGCAGGGGTCTACAATGAGCAGTTCTTC. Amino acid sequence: CASSLLVAGVYNEQFF.

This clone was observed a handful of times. The CDR3 loop is CASSLGQGSEAFF. The CDR3, as DNA: TGTGCCAGCAGCCTAGGACAGGGTAGTGAAGCTTTCTTT. The genes are TRBV7-9 and TRBJ1-1; the match to TRBD1 covers 8 bases. Germline lookup yields CDR1 SEHNR and CDR2 FQNEAQ (reference sequence). J gave up 7 bases and V 5 bases, and 6 bases lay outside the gene matches. The CDR3 is 13 residues long.

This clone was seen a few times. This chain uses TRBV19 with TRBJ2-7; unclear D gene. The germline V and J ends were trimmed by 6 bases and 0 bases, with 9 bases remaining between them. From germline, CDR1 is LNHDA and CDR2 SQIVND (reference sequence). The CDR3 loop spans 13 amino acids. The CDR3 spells CASRGLSSYEQYF. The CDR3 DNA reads TGTGCCAGTAGGGGATTGAGCTCCTACGAGCAGTACTTC.

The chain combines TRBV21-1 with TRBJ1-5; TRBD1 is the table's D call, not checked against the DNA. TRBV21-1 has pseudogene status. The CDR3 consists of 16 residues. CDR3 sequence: CASSKGREYSNQPQHF. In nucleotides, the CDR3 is TGTGCCAGCAGCAAAGGCAGGGAATATAGCAATCAGCCCCAGCATTTT.

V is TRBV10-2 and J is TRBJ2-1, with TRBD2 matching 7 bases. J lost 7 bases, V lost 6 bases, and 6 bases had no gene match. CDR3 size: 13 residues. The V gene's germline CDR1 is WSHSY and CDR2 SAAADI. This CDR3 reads CASSWTSMNEQFF. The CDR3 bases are TGCGCCAGCAGCTGGACTAGTATGAATGAGCAGTTCTTC.

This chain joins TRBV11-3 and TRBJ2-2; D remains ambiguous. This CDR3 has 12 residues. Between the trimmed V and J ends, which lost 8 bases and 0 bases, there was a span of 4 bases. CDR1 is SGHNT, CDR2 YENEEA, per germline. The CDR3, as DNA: TGTGCCAGCGGGCCGAACACCGGGGAGCTGTTTTTT. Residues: CASGPNTGELFF.

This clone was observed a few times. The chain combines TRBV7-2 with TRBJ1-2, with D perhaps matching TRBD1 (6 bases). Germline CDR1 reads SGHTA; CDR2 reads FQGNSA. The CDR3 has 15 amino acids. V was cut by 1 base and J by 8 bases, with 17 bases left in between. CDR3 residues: CASSLDPQGVYGYTF. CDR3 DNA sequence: TGTGCCAGCAGCTTAGACCCACAGGGAGTCTACGGCTACACCTTC. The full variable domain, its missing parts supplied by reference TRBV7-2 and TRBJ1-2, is GAGVSQSPSNKVTEKGKDVELRCDPISGHTALYWYRQSLGQGLEFLIYFQGNSAPDKSGLPSDRFSAERTGGSVSTLTIQRTQQEDSAVYLCASSLDPQGVYGYTFGSGTRLTVV.

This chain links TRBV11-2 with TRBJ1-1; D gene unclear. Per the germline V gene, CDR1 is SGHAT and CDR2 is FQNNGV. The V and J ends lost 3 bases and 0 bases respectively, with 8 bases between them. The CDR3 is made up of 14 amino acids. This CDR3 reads CASSFGMLNTEAFF. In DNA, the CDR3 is TGTGCCAGCAGCTTCGGGATGTTGAACACTGAAGCTTTCTTT.

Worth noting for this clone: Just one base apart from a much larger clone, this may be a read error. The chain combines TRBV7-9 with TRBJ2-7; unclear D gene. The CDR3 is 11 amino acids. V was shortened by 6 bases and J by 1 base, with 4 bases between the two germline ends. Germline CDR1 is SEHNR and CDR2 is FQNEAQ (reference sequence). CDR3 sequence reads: CASSGSYEQYF. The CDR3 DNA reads TGTGCCAGCAGTGGGTCCTACGAGCAGTACTTC.

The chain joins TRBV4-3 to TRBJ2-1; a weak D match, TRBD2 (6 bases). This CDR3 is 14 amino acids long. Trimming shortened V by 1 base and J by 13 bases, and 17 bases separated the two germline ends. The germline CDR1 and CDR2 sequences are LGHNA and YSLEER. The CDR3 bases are TGCGCCAGCAGCCAAGCTCCCTTGACTAGTCGCCAGTTCTTC. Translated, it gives CASSQAPLTSRQFF.

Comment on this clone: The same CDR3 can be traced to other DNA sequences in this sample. CDR3 region: CASSLGLAEADTQYF. CDR3 nucleotides: TGCGCCAGCAGCTTGGGACTAGCTGAGGCAGATACGCAGTATTTT. The chain joins TRBV5-1 to TRBJ2-3, with 7 positions matching TRBD2. V trimming: 0 bases; J trimming: 4 bases; junction bases outside the gene matches: 5. CDR1 SGHRS and CDR2 YFSETQ come from the germline V gene. This CDR3 spans 15 amino acids.

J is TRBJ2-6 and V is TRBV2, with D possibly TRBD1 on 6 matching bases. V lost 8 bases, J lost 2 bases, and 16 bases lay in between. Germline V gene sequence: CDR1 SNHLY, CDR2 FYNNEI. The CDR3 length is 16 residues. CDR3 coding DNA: TGTGCCAGCGGAGACAGGCTCTTAACTGGGGCCAACGTCCTGACTTTC. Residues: CASGDRLLTGANVLTF.

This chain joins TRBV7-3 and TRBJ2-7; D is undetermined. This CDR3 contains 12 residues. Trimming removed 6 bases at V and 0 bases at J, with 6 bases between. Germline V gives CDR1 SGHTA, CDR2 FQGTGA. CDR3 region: CASRSDSYEQYF. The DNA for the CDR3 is TGTGCCAGCAGGTCAGACTCCTACGAGCAGTACTTC.

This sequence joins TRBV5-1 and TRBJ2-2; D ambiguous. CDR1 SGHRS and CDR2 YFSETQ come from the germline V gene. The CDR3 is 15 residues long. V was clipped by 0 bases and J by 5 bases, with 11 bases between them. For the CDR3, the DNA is TGCGCCAGCAGCTTGGCCGCGACTTTAACCGGGGAGCTGTTTTTT. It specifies CASSLAATLTGELFF.

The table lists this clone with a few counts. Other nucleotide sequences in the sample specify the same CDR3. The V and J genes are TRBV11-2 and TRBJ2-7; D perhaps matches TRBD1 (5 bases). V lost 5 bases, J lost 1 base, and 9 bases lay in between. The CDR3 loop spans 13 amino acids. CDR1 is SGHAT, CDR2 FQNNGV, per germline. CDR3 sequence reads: CASSPRQSYEQYF. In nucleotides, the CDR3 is TGTGCCAGCAGCCCAAGACAGTCCTACGAGCAGTACTTC.

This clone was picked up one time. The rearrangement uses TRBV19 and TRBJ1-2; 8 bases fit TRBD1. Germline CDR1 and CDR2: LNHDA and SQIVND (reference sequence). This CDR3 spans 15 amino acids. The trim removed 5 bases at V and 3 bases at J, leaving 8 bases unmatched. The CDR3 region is CASSPRTGRDYGYTF. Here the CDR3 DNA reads TGTGCCAGTAGTCCCCGGACAGGGAGGGACTATGGCTACACCTTC.

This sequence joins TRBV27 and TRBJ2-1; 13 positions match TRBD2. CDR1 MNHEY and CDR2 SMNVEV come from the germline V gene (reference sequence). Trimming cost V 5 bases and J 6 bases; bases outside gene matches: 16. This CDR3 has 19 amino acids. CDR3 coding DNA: TGTGCCAGCAGTCCCAGCCCGCTCCAACTAGCGGGAGGGCCCAATGAGCAGTTCTTC. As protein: CASSPSPLQLAGGPNEQFF.

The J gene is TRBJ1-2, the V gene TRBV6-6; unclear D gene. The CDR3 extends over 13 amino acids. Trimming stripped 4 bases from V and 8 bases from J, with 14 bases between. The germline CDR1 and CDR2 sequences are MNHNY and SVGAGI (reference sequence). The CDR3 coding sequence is TGTGCCAGCAGTTCCGAACCCCTGGGCGGCTACACCTTC. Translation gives CASSSEPLGGYTF.

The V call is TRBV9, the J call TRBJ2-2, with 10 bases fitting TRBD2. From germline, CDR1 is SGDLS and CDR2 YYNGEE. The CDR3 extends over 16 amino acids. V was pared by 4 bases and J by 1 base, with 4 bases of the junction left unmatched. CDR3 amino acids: CASSPGTSVNTGELFF. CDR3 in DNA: TGTGCCAGCAGCCCGGGGACTAGCGTGAACACCGGGGAGCTGTTTTTT. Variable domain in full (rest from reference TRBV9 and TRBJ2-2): DSGVTQTPKHLITATGQRVTLRCSPRSGDLSVYWYQQSLDQGLQFLIQYYNGEERAKGNILERFSAQQFPDLHSELNLSSLELGDSALYFCASSPGTSVNTGELFFGEGSRLTVL.

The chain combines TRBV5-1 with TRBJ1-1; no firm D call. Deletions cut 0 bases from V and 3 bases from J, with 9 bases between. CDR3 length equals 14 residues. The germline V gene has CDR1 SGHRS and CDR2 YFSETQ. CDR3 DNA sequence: TGCGCCAGCAGCTTGGATAGATGGGACACTGAAGCTTTCTTT. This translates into CASSLDRWDTEAFF.

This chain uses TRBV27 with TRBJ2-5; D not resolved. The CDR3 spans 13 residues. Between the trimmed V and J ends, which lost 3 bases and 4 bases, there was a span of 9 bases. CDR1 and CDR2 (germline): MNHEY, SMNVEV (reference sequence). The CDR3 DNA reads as TGTGCCAGCAGTTTGCGGTTATCAGAGACCCAGTACTTC. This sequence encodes CASSLRLSETQYF.